A single sample is the source of the 17 T cell receptor beta chains below, sequenced in a study of blood T cells in healthy people across ages. Combining a sample-barcoded 5' primer with a J-beta primer mix, a second PCR ran for about 6 to 12 cycles. MiXCR, run by TCRdb on the 5' RACE reads, gives a single entry per CDR3 protein. The sample lists 650,000 to 1,000,000 distinct CDR3 sequences; roughly 40% were seen once. Material for sequencing was blood. The receptors derive from a man between 18 and 35 years old in good health.

This chain connects TRBV2 to TRBJ1-6; D ambiguous. Germline V gives CDR1 SNHLY, CDR2 FYNNEI. The CDR3 loop spans 14 amino acids. Trimming took off 3 bases at V and 13 bases at J, with 16 bases between the two ends. DNA for the CDR3: TGTGCCAGCAGTGAGACGGGCGCCTTTCTCCCCCTCCACTTT. This sequence encodes CASSETGAFLPLHF.

This clonotype was counted only a few times. The chain has TRBV12-3 or TRBV12-4 and TRBJ2-7, with D unclear. V was pared by 5 bases and J by 3 bases, with 11 bases between. This CDR3 is built from 13 residues. The DNA of the CDR3 is TGTGCCAGCAGTGTGCATAAGATCTACGAGCAGTACTTC. Protein sequence: CASSVHKIYEQYF.

In this sample, this clonotype turned up a few times. This chain uses TRBV20-1 with TRBJ2-3; a weak D match, TRBD2 (6 bases). Trimming took 0 bases from V and 3 from J, leaving 25 bases between them. CDR1 and CDR2 (germline): DFQATT, SNEGSKA (reference sequence). The CDR3 is made up of 19 amino acids. This chain's CDR3 is CSARDPGLANNKMTDTQYF. As DNA, the CDR3 is TGCAGTGCTAGAGATCCGGGGCTAGCGAACAATAAGATGACAGATACGCAGTATTTT.

The gene calls are TRBV19 and TRBJ2-3; 7 positions agree with TRBD2. With V trimmed by 6 bases and J by 4 bases, 10 bases remained unmatched. The CDR3 contains 15 residues. In germline, CDR1 is LNHDA, CDR2 SQIVND (reference sequence). The CDR3 sequence is CASRGRGGGADTQYF. Here the CDR3 DNA reads TGTGCCAGTAGGGGCCGCGGCGGGGGTGCAGATACGCAGTATTTT. The whole variable domain, filled in from reference TRBV19 and TRBJ2-3, reads DGGITQSPKYLFRKEGQNVTLSCEQNLNHDAMYWYRQDPGQGLRLIYYSQIVNDFQKGDIAEGYSVSREKKESFPLTVTSAQKNPTAFYLCASRGRGGGADTQYFGPGTRLTVL.

The table lists this clonotype with a few counts. CDR3 DNA: TGTGCCAGCAGCTTCCGGGACAGGGGTGTGGATGAGCAGTTCTTC. Encoded protein: CASSFRDRGVDEQFF. V is TRBV11-2 and J is TRBJ2-1, with 10 bases that match TRBD1. This CDR3 has 15 amino acids. With 3 bases clipped from V and 8 bases from J, the junction kept 7 bases outside the gene matches. Germline V lookup: CDR1 SGHAT, CDR2 FQNNGV.

This clonotype was recorded a few times. The J gene is TRBJ2-7, the V gene TRBV6-1, with TRBD1 matching 8 bases. Trimming took 2 bases from V and 2 from J; bases not matched to a gene: 14. The CDR3 has 18 residues. Germline CDR1 MNHNS, CDR2 SASEGT. The CDR3 loop is CASSEYRVGTGPTYEQYF. In nucleotides, the CDR3 is TGTGCCAGCAGTGAATATAGGGTTGGGACAGGTCCCACCTACGAGCAGTACTTC.

About this clonotype itself: This may arise from a read error, as a much more abundant clone is one base away. J is TRBJ2-5 and V is TRBV20-1, with D possibly being TRBD1 (6 bases). The J call could be wrong; TRBJ2-1 is a better fit for the DNA end. The length of the CDR3 is 14 residues. Germline CDR1 DFQATT, CDR2 SNEGSKA (reference sequence). The CDR3: CSARVRDNQETQFF. CDR3 nucleotides: TGCAGTGCTAGAGTCCGGGACAACCAAGAGACCCAGTTCTTC.

This clonotype was seen only a few times. V and J are TRBV24-1 and TRBJ2-2; the D gene is possibly TRBD2 (6 bases). This CDR3 region has 17 residues. Germline CDR1 KGHDR, CDR2 SFDVKD. V lost 4 bases and J lost 4, with 18 bases in between. The CDR3 region has the DNA TGTGCCACCAGTGACCCCAGTAGGAGGGCTGTCACCGGGGAGCTGTTTTTT. Its protein is CATSDPSRRAVTGELFF.

The rearrangement links TRBV29-1 to TRBJ2-7; 9 bases are shared with TRBD1. The CDR3 is made up of 14 amino acids. CDR1 is SQVTM, CDR2 ANQGSEA, per germline. V trimming: 3 bases; J trimming: 7 bases; junction bases outside the gene matches: 10. CDR3 in amino acids: CSVEGGQGRMEQYF. The CDR3 DNA reads as TGCAGCGTTGAGGGGGGACAGGGCCGGATGGAGCAGTACTTC.

Comments on this clonotype: With a much larger clone just one base away, this may be a read error. The chain employs TRBV12-3 or TRBV12-4 and TRBJ2-7; TRBD1 matches at 10 bases. This CDR3 spans 15 amino acids. CDR3 sequence (DNA): TGTGTCAGCAGTTTAGAGACAGGGGGCGGTTACGAGCAGTACTTC. Translating it yields CVSSLETGGGYEQYF.

A note on this clonotype: An end of the junction differs from the germline gene, which may be a read error. The chain joins TRBV10-3 to TRBJ2-1, with TRBD2 matching over 7 bases. CDR1 is ENHRY, CDR2 SYGVKD, per germline. The CDR3 length is 14 residues. CDR3 nucleotide sequence: TGTGCCATCAGGGAAAGCGGGATTTACAATGGGCAGTTCTTC. It is translated as CAIRESGIYNGQFF.

Notes on this clonotype: The junction departs from germline at one end; a sequencing error may be responsible. CDR3 residues: CASTSPGGGSTDMQYF. The CDR3 DNA follows: TGTGCCAGCACTTCCCCAGGCGGGGGAAGCACAGATATGCAGTATTTT. The J gene is TRBJ2-3, the V gene TRBV12-3 or TRBV12-4, with 7 bases aligning to TRBD2. The CDR3 extends over 16 amino acids.

In its sample, this clonotype was seen a few times. The chain carries TRBV5-1 and TRBJ2-3, with D possibly matching TRBD2 (5 bases). CDR3 length equals 14 residues. The V end lost 4 bases, the J end lost 0 bases, and 9 bases lay between the germline ends. Germline V CDR1 and CDR2: SGHRS, YFSETQ. CDR3 nucleotides: TGCGCCAGCAGCGAGGACTGGAGCACAGATACGCAGTATTTT. Protein sequence: CASSEDWSTDTQYF.

J is TRBJ2-1 and V is TRBV20-1, with 9 bases fitting TRBD2. This CDR3 contains 14 residues. The trim removed 6 bases at V and 1 base at J, leaving 4 bases unmatched. Per germline, CDR1 DFQATT and CDR2 SNEGSKA (reference sequence). This CDR3 reads CSARGGPSYNEQFF. As DNA, the CDR3 is TGCAGTGCGCGGGGGGGGCCTTCCTACAATGAGCAGTTCTTC.

Details on this clonotype: A much bigger clone sits one base away, suggesting this may be a read error. Since the CDR3 does not end with the conserved phenylalanine or tryptophan, this likely comes from a read error. The rearrangement links TRBV20-1 to TRBJ2-1; D is unresolved. With 8 bases removed from V and 4 bases from J, the gap between germline ends came to 24 bases. The CDR3 has 16 residues. Germline values: CDR1 DFQATT, CDR2 SNEGSKA (reference sequence). The CDR3 region is CSNSPPPRRLYNEQFS. The CDR3 nucleotides read TGCAGTAATAGCCCTCCTCCACGCAGACTTTACAATGAGCAGTTCTCC.

Many counts were recorded for this clonotype. The chain is built from TRBV20-1 and TRBJ2-5; 7 bases are shared with TRBD1. Germline V gene data show CDR1 as DFQATT and CDR2 as SNEGSKA (reference sequence). The CDR3 has 11 residues. The junction had 3 bases not matched to a gene; V was cut back by 7 bases and J by 4 bases. The CDR3 nucleotides are TGCAGTGGGGACAGCCTAGAGACCCAGTACTTC. Amino acids: CSGDSLETQYF.

Of note for this clonotype: One base away lies a much larger clone, so this may be a sequencing read error. The chain's CDR3 is CASSLLTSNEQYF. CDR3 coding DNA: TGTGCCAGCAGCTTGCTAACTAGCAATGAGCAGTACTTC. This chain uses TRBV7-2 with TRBJ2-7; D might be TRBD2 (6 bases). V lost 3 bases, J lost 7 bases, and 13 bases lay in between. This CDR3 contains 13 residues. The V gene's germline CDR1 is SGHTA and CDR2 FQGNSA.